These 22 T cell receptor beta chains originate from one sample sequenced in a study of blood T cells in healthy people across ages. A second PCR, run for roughly 7 to 12 cycles, used a sample-barcoded 5' primer plus a J-beta primer mix. TCRdb re-analysed the 5' RACE reads in MiXCR, keeping a single row per CDR3 protein. The data contain approximately 670,000 distinct CDR3 sequences, approximately 40% of them seen just once; the ten biggest clones take up 25% to 30%. Sequences were obtained from blood. The receptors shown here come from a man older than 75 in good health.

This clonotype has more than one count but fewer than ten. The chain links TRBV7-3 to TRBJ2-1, with D maybe TRBD1 (6 bases). The CDR3 has 16 residues. In germline, CDR1 is SGHTA, CDR2 FQGTGA. V lost 2 bases and J 0 bases, leaving 11 bases between the germline ends. The CDR3 DNA sequence: TGTGCCAGCAGCTTATTGTCAGGGGCCTCCTACAATGAGCAGTTCTTC. Its protein product is CASSLLSGASYNEQFF.

The chain has TRBV28 and TRBJ2-7; either TRBD1 or TRBD2 may supply D (5 bases each). This CDR3 is built from 16 residues. Germline V gene sequence: CDR1 MDHEN, CDR2 SYDVKM. The V and J ends lost 6 bases and 0 bases respectively, with 18 bases between them. The CDR3 DNA reads TGTGCCAGCAGCCCGAGGGACGGATTTAGCTCCTACGAGCAGTACTTC. Translating gives CASSPRDGFSSYEQYF. The complete variable domain, with remaining parts taken from reference TRBV28 and TRBJ2-7, reads DVKVTQSSRYLVKRTGEKVFLECVQDMDHENMFWYRQDPGLGLRLIYFSYDVKMKEKGDIPEGYSVSREKKERFSLILESASTNQTSMYLCASSPRDGFSSYEQYFGPGTRLTVT.

Remarks on this clonotype: A read error may explain this, as a much larger clone is one base away. The chain joins TRBV27 to TRBJ2-5, with D uncertain. From germline, CDR1 is MNHEY and CDR2 SMNVEV (reference sequence). The V end lost 3 bases, the J end lost 11 bases, and 19 bases lay between the germline ends. This CDR3 has 14 residues. In nucleotides, the CDR3 is TGTGCCAGCAGTTTCTCCGACTCCTACAATGAGCAGTACTTC. It specifies CASSFSDSYNEQYF.

Only a few counts were recorded for this clonotype. The chain carries TRBV2 and TRBJ1-4, with no clear D. The CDR3 consists of 15 residues. Germline assignment: CDR1 SNHLY and CDR2 FYNNEI. Trimming pared 1 base from V and 5 bases from J, leaving 11 bases between. The CDR3 reads CASSEGVLRNEKLFF. The CDR3 DNA sequence: TGTGCCAGCAGTGAAGGGGTTCTTCGGAATGAAAAACTGTTTTTT.

This clonotype was detected many times. The genes are TRBV29-1 and TRBJ2-6; possibly TRBD1 for D (6 bases). Germline-derived CDR1 and CDR2 are SQVTM and ANQGSEA. CDR3 length: 18 residues. Trimming stripped 4 bases from V and 0 bases from J, with 19 bases between. DNA of the CDR3: TGCAGCGTTGTTTTGGGACACCCAAGTAGCTCTGGGGCCAACGTCCTGACTTTC. Its translation: CSVVLGHPSSSGANVLTF.

The sample holds many counts of this clonotype. This chain uses TRBV5-1 with TRBJ2-4; D unclear. Germline V gives CDR1 SGHRS, CDR2 YFSETQ. This CDR3 spans 17 amino acids. The germline V and J ends were trimmed by 0 bases and 0 bases, with 13 bases remaining between them. CDR3: CASSLGGRVLAKNIQYF. CDR3 bases: TGCGCCAGCAGCTTGGGTGGAAGAGTCCTAGCCAAAAACATTCAGTACTTC.

The genes are TRBV4-2 and TRBJ2-2; TRBD2 is a possible D gene (5 bases). CDR3 length equals 19 residues. Germline CDR1 and CDR2: LGHNA and YNFKEQ. V gave up 0 bases and J gave up 3 bases, with 20 bases separating them. CDR3: CASSQDPQRGSRDTGELFF. The CDR3 DNA reads TGTGCCAGCAGCCAAGATCCCCAGAGAGGGTCAAGGGACACCGGGGAGCTGTTTTTT.

The chain employs TRBV20-1 and TRBJ1-1, with a tentative D call TRBD1 (5 bases). Germline V gene sequence: CDR1 DFQATT, CDR2 SNEGSKA (reference sequence). The CDR3 covers 11 residues. V was clipped by 3 bases and J by 7 bases, with 9 bases between them. Written as DNA, the CDR3 is TGCAGTGCTAGGGAGACAGATGAAGCTTTCTTT. Translation: CSARETDEAFF.

The chain uses TRBV6-6 and TRBJ2-5; 7 bases line up with TRBD1. The germline CDR1 and CDR2 sequences are MNHNY and SVGAGI (reference sequence). Germline trimming cut 7 bases from V and 11 bases from J; bases unmatched to any gene: 16. The CDR3 contains 14 residues. The CDR3 loop is CASTRQGELGEQYF. In DNA form, the CDR3 reads TGTGCCAGCACCCGACAGGGTGAATTGGGGGAGCAGTACTTC.

Ten or more counts support this clonotype. DNA of the CDR3: TGCGCCAGCAGCTTGCGACAGAAAGAGACCCAGTACTTC. Its protein is CASSLRQKETQYF. This chain joins TRBV5-1 and TRBJ2-5; tentative D call: TRBD1 (5 bases). The germline gives CDR1 SGHRS, CDR2 YFSETQ. The CDR3 runs 13 residues. Trimming removed 1 base from V and 3 bases from J, with 7 bases in between.

Of note for this clonotype: An end of the junction differs from the germline gene, which may be a read error. V and J are TRBV5-6 and TRBJ1-6, with unresolved D. This CDR3 comprises 16 residues. CDR1 is SGHDT, CDR2 YYEEEE, per germline. DNA of the CDR3: TGTACCAGCAGCTTGGTGCCGAGCTCCTATAATTCACCCCTCCACTTT. Its translation: CTSSLVPSSYNSPLHF.

The chain combines TRBV15 with TRBJ2-5; 15 bases map to TRBD2. With V trimmed by 4 bases and J by 0 bases, 3 bases remained unmatched. Germline loops: CDR1 LNHNV, CDR2 YYDKDF (reference sequence). The CDR3 extends over 17 amino acids. As DNA, the CDR3 is TGTGCCACCAGCATGGGACTAGCGGGGGGTTACCAAGAGACCCAGTACTTC. The encoded protein is CATSMGLAGGYQETQYF.

Only a few counts were recorded for this clonotype. The chain is built from TRBV7-2 and TRBJ2-1; the D gene is possibly TRBD1 (6 bases). The last part of the DNA fits TRBJ2-7 better; the J call may be wrong. In germline, CDR1 is SGHTA, CDR2 FQGNSA. The CDR3 is 14 amino acids. In nucleotides, the CDR3 is TGTGCCAGCAGCTTAGTACAGGGAAACAATGAGCAGTACTTC. It codes for CASSLVQGNNEQYF.

The sample holds a few counts of this clonotype. The chain joins TRBV3-1 to TRBJ2-6; 9 bases align to TRBD1. The CDR3 has 17 residues. The germline V gene has CDR1 LGHDT and CDR2 YNNKEL (reference sequence). V gave up 4 bases and J gave up 2 bases; unmatched junction bases: 6. CDR3 loop: CASSRRTGEAGANVLTF. The CDR3 coding sequence is TGTGCCAGCAGCCGCAGGACAGGGGAGGCTGGGGCCAACGTCCTGACTTTC. The entire variable domain, with the rest obtained from reference TRBV3-1 and TRBJ2-6, is as follows: DTAVSQTPKYLVTQMGNDKSIKCEQNLGHDTMYWYKQDSKKFLKIMFSYNNKELIINETVPNRFSPKSPDKAHLNLHINSLELGDSAVYFCASSRRTGEAGANVLTFGAGSRLTVL.

The V gene is TRBV30, the J gene TRBJ2-5; a possible D gene is TRBD2 (6 bases). This CDR3 is 15 amino acids long. V was cut by 4 bases and J by 11 bases, with 26 bases left in between. Germline V gene sequence: CDR1 GTSNPN, CDR2 SVGIG (reference sequence). In nucleotides, the CDR3 is TGTGCCTGGAAGGTGGCCAGCGGAGCCTCGGGAGAGCAGTACTTC. Its protein is CAWKVASGASGEQYF.

This clonotype was counted only a few times. The chain recombines TRBV12-3 or TRBV12-4 with TRBJ1-1, with 9 bases identical to TRBD1. The CDR3 totals 15 residues. With V trimmed by 3 bases and J by 4 bases, 6 bases remained unmatched. CDR3 nucleotides: TGTGCCAGCAGTTTCCGGGACAGGGTCGCCACTGAAGCTTTCTTT. It yields the protein CASSFRDRVATEAFF.

This clonotype appeared many times. The chain employs TRBV2 and TRBJ2-5; unclear D gene. V dropped 4 bases and J dropped 3 bases, with 6 bases sitting between them. Looked up from germline, CDR1 is SNHLY and CDR2 is FYNNEI. The CDR3 has 12 amino acids. CDR3 sequence: CASSAQKETQYF. CDR3 nucleotide sequence: TGTGCCAGCAGTGCCCAAAAAGAGACCCAGTACTTC.

This sequence joins TRBV14 and TRBJ2-4; 8 bases are shared with TRBD1. Germline CDR1 SGHDN, CDR2 FVKESK. The CDR3 extends over 14 amino acids. V shed 4 bases and J 1 base; nucleotides not matched to a gene: 0. The CDR3 protein is CASSRQGAKNIQYF. For the CDR3, the DNA is TGTGCCAGCAGCCGACAGGGGGCCAAAAACATTCAGTACTTC.

This clonotype came up a few times. The chain links TRBV18 to TRBJ2-7; D ambiguous. Trimming stripped 3 bases from V and 7 bases from J, with 13 bases between. Germline V gives CDR1 KGHSH, CDR2 LQKENI. There are 13 residues in the CDR3. CDR3 residues: CASSPRDLREQYF. CDR3 DNA: TGTGCCAGCTCACCGCGAGACCTCCGGGAGCAGTACTTC. Combining the CDR3 with reference TRBV18 and TRBJ2-7 gives the whole variable domain NAGVMQNPRHLVRRRGQEARLRCSPMKGHSHVYWYRQLPEEGLKFMVYLQKENIIDESGMPKERFSAEFPKEGPSILRIQQVVRGDSAAYFCASSPRDLREQYFGPGTRLTVT.

In this sample, this clonotype turned up once. The chain carries TRBV5-1 and TRBJ2-5; D is possibly TRBD1 (6 bases). Germline assignment: CDR1 SGHRS and CDR2 YFSETQ. This CDR3 spans 15 amino acids. V shed 0 bases and J shed 11 bases, with 20 bases lying between them. The CDR3 reads CASSLGRSGDNEQYF. Written as DNA, the CDR3 is TGCGCCAGCAGCTTGGGGCGGAGTGGGGACAATGAGCAGTACTTC.

With respect to this clonotype: With a much larger clone just one base away, this may be a read error. The rearrangement links TRBV20-1 to TRBJ2-1; D remains ambiguous. The CDR3 consists of 14 residues. The V gene's germline CDR1 is DFQATT and CDR2 SNEGSKA (reference sequence). V gave up 7 bases and J gave up 2 bases, with 15 bases separating them. CDR3: CSVRMRNAYNEQFF. CDR3 DNA: TGCAGTGTTCGCATGAGGAACGCCTACAATGAGCAGTTCTTC.

This clonotype was found a few times. V is TRBV7-3 and J is TRBJ2-1, with a possible D match to TRBD2 (5 bases). Trimming shortened V by 5 bases and J by 4 bases, and 18 bases separated the two germline ends. The CDR3 runs 16 residues. Germline assignment: CDR1 SGHTA and CDR2 FQGTGA. CDR3 nucleotides: TGTGCCAGCAGCCCTGGTGGTAGCGAAAGATACAATGAGCAGTTCTTC. Amino acids: CASSPGGSERYNEQFF.